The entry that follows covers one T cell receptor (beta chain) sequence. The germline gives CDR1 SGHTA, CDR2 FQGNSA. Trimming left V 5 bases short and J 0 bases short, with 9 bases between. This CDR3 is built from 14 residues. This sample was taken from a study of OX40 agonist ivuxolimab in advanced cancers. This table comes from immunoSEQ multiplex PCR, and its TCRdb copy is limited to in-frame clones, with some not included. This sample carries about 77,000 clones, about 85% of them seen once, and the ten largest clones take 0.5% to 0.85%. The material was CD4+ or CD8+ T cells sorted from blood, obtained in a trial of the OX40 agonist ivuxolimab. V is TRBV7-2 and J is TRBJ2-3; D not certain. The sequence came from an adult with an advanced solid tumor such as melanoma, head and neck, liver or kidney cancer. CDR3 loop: CASSPQVSTDTQYF. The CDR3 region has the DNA TGTGCCAGCAGCCCCCAAGTTAGCACAGATACGCAGTATTTT.